This T cell receptor (beta chain) stems from a study of blood T cell repertoires in COVID-19. Only in-frame clones appear in the TCRdb table, and some are missing; sequencing was by immunoSEQ multiplex PCR. The table lists around 220,000 clones, about 86% of them singletons, with about 15% in the top ten. J lost 5 bases, V lost 6 bases, and 6 bases had no gene match. Germline CDR1 reads MDHEN; CDR2 reads SYDVKM. This CDR3 spans 15 amino acids. The study drew participants aged about 18 to 89 years from approximately 25 US areas. Sequencing was carried out using PBMCs or T cells enriched from blood (not recorded which). The rearrangement joins TRBV28 to TRBJ2-2, with TRBD1 matching over 10 bases. The origin of this receptor is a woman aged 45-59 years with acute COVID-19. The DNA of the CDR3 is TGTGCCAGCAGCGACAGGGGGCGCCATACCGGGGAGCTGTTTTTT. Protein: CASSDRGRHTGELFF.